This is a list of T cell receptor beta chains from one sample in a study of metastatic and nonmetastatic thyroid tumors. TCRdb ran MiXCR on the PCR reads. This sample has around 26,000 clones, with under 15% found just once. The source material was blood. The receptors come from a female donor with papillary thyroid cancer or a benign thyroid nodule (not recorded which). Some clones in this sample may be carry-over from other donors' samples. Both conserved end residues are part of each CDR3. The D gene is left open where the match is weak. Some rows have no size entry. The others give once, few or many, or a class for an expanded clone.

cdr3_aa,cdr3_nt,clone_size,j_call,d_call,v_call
CASSLGLGPQETQYF,TGTGCCAGCAGCTTAGGACTAGGGCCCCAAGAGACCCAGTACTTC,few,TRBJ2-5,TRBD2,TRBV7-3
CASSRRDEQFF,TGTGCCAGTAGTAGGAGAGATGAGCAGTTCTTC,many,TRBJ2-1,-,TRBV19
CASSERATGPRGEQFF,TGTGCCAGCAGTGAAAGGGCAACAGGGCCGAGGGGGGAGCAGTTCTTC,many,TRBJ2-1,-,TRBV2
CASSSSLKGSYNEQFF,TGTGCCAGCAGCTCCTCGCTTAAAGGCTCCTACAATGAGCAGTTCTTC,many,TRBJ2-1,-,TRBV5-6
CASRFPSRTSGPSNEQFF,TGTGCCAGCAGATTCCCTTCACGGACTAGCGGACCTTCCAATGAGCAGTTCTTC,-,TRBJ2-1,TRBD2,TRBV6-5
CASSPLDGNSYEQYF,TGTGCCAGCAGTCCCCTAGATGGAAACTCCTACGAGCAGTACTTC,few,TRBJ2-7,-,TRBV27
CASSLDGDRGDEQYF,TGTGCCAGCAGCTTAGATGGGGACAGGGGAGACGAGCAGTACTTC,once,TRBJ2-7,TRBD1,TRBV11-3
CSARAGTAKRRSYNEQFF,TGCAGTGCTAGAGCGGGGACAGCCAAAAGAAGGTCCTACAATGAGCAGTTCTTC,many,TRBJ2-1,TRBD1,TRBV20-1
CSAYLSGRRNEQFF,TGCAGTGCTTACCTTAGCGGGAGGAGAAATGAGCAGTTCTTC,-,TRBJ2-1,TRBD2,TRBV20-1
CASSYSQGRNEQFF,TGTGCCAGCAGTTACTCCCAGGGAAGGAATGAGCAGTTCTTC,medium-sized,TRBJ2-1,-,TRBV6-5
CASRVLAGGSGNTIYF,TGTGCCAGCAGAGTTTTGGCAGGGGGCTCTGGAAACACCATATATTTT,few,TRBJ1-3,TRBD1,TRBV28
CASSPSGGTEGNEQFF,TGTGCCAGCTCACCTTCCGGCGGGACAGAGGGGAATGAGCAGTTCTTC,many,TRBJ2-1,-,TRBV18
CASSDSSGSPTRYNEQFF,TGTGCCAGCAGTGACTCTAGCGGGAGCCCCACTCGGTACAATGAGCAGTTCTTC,many,TRBJ2-1,TRBD2,TRBV2
CASNSPGSNYGYTF,TGCGCCAGTAATTCACCTGGATCTAACTATGGCTACACCTTC,-,TRBJ1-2,-,TRBV28
CASGPYAGGSDTQYF,TGTGCCAGCGGGCCCTACGCGGGAGGTTCTGATACGCAGTATTTT,medium-sized,TRBJ2-3,TRBD2,TRBV2
CATSRGGPSYQETQYF,TGTGCCACCAGCAGAGGGGGGCCATCGTACCAAGAGACCCAGTACTTC,many,TRBJ2-5,-,TRBV15
CASSPSQGDYGYTF,TGTGCCAGCTCACCATCACAGGGGGACTATGGCTACACCTTC,medium-sized,TRBJ1-2,TRBD1,TRBV18
CATSADRDISNQPQHF,TGTGCCACCAGCGCTGACCGGGACATTAGCAATCAGCCCCAGCATTTT,many,TRBJ1-5,-,TRBV15
CASRGDRGGKDTQYF,TGTGCCAGCAGGGGGGACAGGGGTGGTAAAGATACGCAGTATTTT,many,TRBJ2-3,TRBD1,TRBV28
CASSQGGPFDTQYF,TGTGCCAGCAGCCAAGGGGGTCCTTTCGATACGCAGTATTTT,many,TRBJ2-3,-,TRBV3-1
CASSYGLAGAYEQYF,TGTGCCAGCAGTTACGGACTAGCGGGAGCCTACGAGCAGTACTTC,many,TRBJ2-7,TRBD2,TRBV6-6
CASSLEAVGTGDGYTF,TGTGCCAGCAGCTTAGAGGCGGTCGGGACAGGGGATGGCTACACCTTC,many,TRBJ1-2,TRBD1,TRBV7-6
CASALTGGGRSTDTQYF,TGTGCCAGCGCTCTAACCGGGGGGGGGAGGTCCACAGATACGCAGTATTTT,many,TRBJ2-3,TRBD2,TRBV28
CASSYELYYGYTF,TGTGCCAGCAGTTACGAGTTATACTATGGCTACACCTTC,-,TRBJ1-2,-,TRBV6-6
CASSPLAGGPKDTQYF,TGTGCCAGCAGCCCACTAGCGGGAGGGCCCAAAGATACGCAGTATTTT,many,TRBJ2-3,TRBD2,TRBV3-1
CASSLTGRHTGAFF,TGTGCCAGCAGTTTAACGGGCAGACACACTGGAGCTTTCTTT,many,TRBJ1-1,-,TRBV12-3/TRBV12-4